A single TCR beta chain is shown here with its context. The target antigen is unknown. CDR1 and CDR2 (germline): LGHNA, YNFKEQ. Deletions cut 1 base from V and 0 bases from J, with 7 bases between. The length of the CDR3 is 14 residues. The data were obtained in a study of OX40 agonist ivuxolimab in advanced cancers. In the study overall: Recorded diagnoses for dose-escalation patients were hepatocellular carcinoma, melanoma, renal cell or head and neck cancer. Participants could have had prior anti-PD-1, anti-PD-L1 or anti-CTLA-4 therapy, and roughly 39% had some. Study-wide findings and caveats: By week 6 at 0.1 to 3.0 mg/kg, blood CD4+ and CD8+ T cells had expanded clonally.

Assay: immunoSEQ multiplex PCR; the TCRdb copy retains only in-frame clones and omits some. There are 90,000 to 150,000 clones in the sample; 85% to 90% occur only once, and approximately 0.51% lies in the top ten. This clonotype was sampled from an adult with an advanced solid tumor such as melanoma, head and neck, liver or kidney cancer. The chain is built from TRBV4-2 and TRBJ2-7, with D hard to call. The input for sequencing was CD4+ or CD8+ T cells sorted from blood, taken in a trial of the OX40 agonist ivuxolimab. CDR3 in DNA: TGTGCCAGCAGCCAAGGGATTCTCTCCTACGAGCAGTACTTC. Translating gives CASSQGILSYEQYF.